This T cell receptor (beta chain) was sequenced in a study of T cell responses to AZD1222 COVID-19 vaccine. Study in general: Doses given second, at about 4 or about 12 weeks, were pooled.

This clone has a single count. The antigen is not known. The method was immunoSEQ multiplex PCR; TCRdb's version includes in-frame clones alone and lacks a portion of them. Of 150,000 or so clones detected, approximately 90% appear once; the ten largest clones hold around 3.8%. Study-level points and caveats: Baseline testing showed seropositivity in only 6 or 7 AZD1222 recipients. Spike-specific TCRs gained breadth and depth after people received two AZD1222 doses. The study found vaccine-associated CD4 TCRs spanning spike, dominant at 160-218 and 743-854.

This CDR3 is built from 14 residues. CDR1 and CDR2 from the germline V gene are SSHAT and FNYEAQ (reference sequence). The germline V and J ends were trimmed by 2 bases and 10 bases, with 15 bases remaining between them. J is TRBJ2-1 and V is TRBV7-7, with D perhaps matching TRBD2 (5 bases). The sample in question was peripheral blood, obtained on day 0 of AZD1222 vaccination. This TCR was sampled from an adult in good health. The CDR3 sequence is CASSLLLGSGEQFF. In nucleotides, the CDR3 is TGTGCCAGCAGCTTACTTCTGGGCTCGGGGGAGCAGTTCTTC.